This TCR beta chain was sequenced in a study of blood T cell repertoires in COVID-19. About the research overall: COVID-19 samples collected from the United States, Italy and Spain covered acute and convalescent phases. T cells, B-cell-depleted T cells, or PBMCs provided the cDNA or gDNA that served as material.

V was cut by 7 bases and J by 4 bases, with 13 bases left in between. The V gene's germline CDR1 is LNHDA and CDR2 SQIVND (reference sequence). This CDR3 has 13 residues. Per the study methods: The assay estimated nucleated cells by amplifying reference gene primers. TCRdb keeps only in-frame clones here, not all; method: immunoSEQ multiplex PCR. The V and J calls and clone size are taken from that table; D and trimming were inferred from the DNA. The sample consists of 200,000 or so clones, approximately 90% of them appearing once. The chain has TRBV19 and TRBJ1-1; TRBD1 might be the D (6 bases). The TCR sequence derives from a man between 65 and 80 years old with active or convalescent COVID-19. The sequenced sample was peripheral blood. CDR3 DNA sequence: TGTGCCAGTAAGGGACAAAGCGCCACTGAAGCTTTCTTT. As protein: CASKGQSATEAFF.